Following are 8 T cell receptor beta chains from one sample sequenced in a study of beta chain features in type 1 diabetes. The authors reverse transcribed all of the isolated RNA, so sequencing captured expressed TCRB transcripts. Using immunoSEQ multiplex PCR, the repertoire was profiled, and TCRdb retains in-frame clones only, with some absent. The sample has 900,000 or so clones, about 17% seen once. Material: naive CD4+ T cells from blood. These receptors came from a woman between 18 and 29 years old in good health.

The CDR3 protein is CASSPPGRQSTDTQYF. The CDR3 DNA sequence: TGTGCCAGCTCACCCCCGGGAAGGCAGAGCACAGATACGCAGTATTTT. The chain is built from TRBV18 and TRBJ2-3; D may be TRBD2 (5 bases). The CDR3 consists of 16 residues. V was clipped by 3 bases and J by 0 bases, with 13 bases between them. In germline, CDR1 is KGHSH, CDR2 LQKENI.

Written as DNA, the CDR3 is TGTGCCAGCCGCAGGGGCCCTGGGGCCAACGTCCTGACTTTC. It yields the protein CASRRGPGANVLTF. The rearrangement joins TRBV7-9 to TRBJ2-6; TRBD1 is a possible D gene (6 bases). Germline V gene lookup returns CDR1 SEHNR and CDR2 FQNEAQ (reference sequence). The CDR3 is made up of 14 amino acids. Trimming removed 8 bases from V and 2 bases from J, with 10 bases in between.

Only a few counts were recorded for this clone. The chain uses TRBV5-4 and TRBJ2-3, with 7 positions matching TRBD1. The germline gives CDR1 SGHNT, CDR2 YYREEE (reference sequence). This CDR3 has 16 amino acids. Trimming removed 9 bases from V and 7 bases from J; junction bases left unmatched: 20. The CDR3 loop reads CATNKGGGMVQNTQYF. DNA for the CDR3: TGTGCCACCAATAAAGGGGGCGGAATGGTTCAGAATACGCAGTATTTT. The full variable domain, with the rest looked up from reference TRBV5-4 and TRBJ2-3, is ETGVTQSPTHLIKTRGQQVTLRCSSQSGHNTVSWYQQALGQGPQFIFQYYREEENGRGNFPPRFSGLQFPNYSSELNVNALELDDSALYLCATNKGGGMVQNTQYFGPGTRLTVL.

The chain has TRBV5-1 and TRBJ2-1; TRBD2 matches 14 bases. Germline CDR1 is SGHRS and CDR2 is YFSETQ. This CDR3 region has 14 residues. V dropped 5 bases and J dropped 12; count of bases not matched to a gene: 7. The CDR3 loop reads CASSGTSGSAGQFF. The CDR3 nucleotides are TGCGCCAGCAGTGGGACTAGCGGGAGTGCGGGGCAGTTCTTC.

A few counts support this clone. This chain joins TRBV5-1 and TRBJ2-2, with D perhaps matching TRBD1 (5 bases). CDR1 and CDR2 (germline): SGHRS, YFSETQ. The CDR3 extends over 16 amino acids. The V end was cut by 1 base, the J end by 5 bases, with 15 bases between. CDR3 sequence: CASSLRTSSGTGELFF. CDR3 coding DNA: TGCGCCAGCAGCTTGAGGACAAGCTCTGGAACCGGGGAGCTGTTTTTT.

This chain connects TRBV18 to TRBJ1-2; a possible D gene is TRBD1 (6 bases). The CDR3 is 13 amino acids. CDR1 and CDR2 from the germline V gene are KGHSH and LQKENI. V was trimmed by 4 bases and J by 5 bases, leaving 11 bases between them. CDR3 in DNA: TGTGCCAGCTCACTCGGACAGCTTTATGGCTACACCTTC. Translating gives CASSLGQLYGYTF.

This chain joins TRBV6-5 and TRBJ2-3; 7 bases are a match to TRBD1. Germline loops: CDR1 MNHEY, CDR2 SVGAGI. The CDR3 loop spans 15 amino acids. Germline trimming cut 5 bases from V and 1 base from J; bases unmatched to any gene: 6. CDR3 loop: CASSLSGGGTDTQYF. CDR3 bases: TGTGCCAGCAGTCTATCAGGGGGAGGCACAGATACGCAGTATTTT.

CDR3 protein: CASSPIHVAEAFF. DNA of the CDR3: TGTGCCAGCTCCCCAATACACGTTGCTGAAGCTTTCTTT. This rearrangement joins TRBV18 to TRBJ1-1; no clear D gene. This CDR3 comprises 13 residues. V was cut by 6 bases and J by 6 bases, with 14 bases left in between. CDR1 and CDR2 (germline): KGHSH, LQKENI. The full variable domain, with the rest looked up from reference TRBV18 and TRBJ1-1, is NAGVMQNPRHLVRRRGQEARLRCSPMKGHSHVYWYRQLPEEGLKFMVYLQKENIIDESGMPKERFSAEFPKEGPSILRIQQVVRGDSAAYFCASSPIHVAEAFFGQGTRLTVV.